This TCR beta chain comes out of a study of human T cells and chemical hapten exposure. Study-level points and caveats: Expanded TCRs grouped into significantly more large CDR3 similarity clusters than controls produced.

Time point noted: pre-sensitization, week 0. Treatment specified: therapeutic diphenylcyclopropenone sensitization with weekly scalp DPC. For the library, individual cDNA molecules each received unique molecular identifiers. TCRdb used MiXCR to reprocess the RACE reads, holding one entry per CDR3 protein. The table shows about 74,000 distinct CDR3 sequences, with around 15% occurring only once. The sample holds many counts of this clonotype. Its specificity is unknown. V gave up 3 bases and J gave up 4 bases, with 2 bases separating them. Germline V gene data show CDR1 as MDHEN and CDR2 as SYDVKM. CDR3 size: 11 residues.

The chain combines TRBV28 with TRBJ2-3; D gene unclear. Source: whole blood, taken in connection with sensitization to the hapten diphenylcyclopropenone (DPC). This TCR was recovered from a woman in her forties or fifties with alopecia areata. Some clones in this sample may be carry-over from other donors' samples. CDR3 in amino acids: CASSFADTQYF. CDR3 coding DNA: TGTGCCAGCAGTTTTGCAGATACGCAGTATTTT.